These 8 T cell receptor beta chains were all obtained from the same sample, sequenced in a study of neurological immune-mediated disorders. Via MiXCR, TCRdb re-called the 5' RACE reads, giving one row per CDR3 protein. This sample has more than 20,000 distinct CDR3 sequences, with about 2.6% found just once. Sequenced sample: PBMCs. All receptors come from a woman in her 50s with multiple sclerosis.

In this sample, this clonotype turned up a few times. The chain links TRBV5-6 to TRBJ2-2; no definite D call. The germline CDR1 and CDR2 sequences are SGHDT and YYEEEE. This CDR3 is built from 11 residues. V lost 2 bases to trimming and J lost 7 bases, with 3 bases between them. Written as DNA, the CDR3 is TGTGCCAGCAGCTTAGACGGGGAGCTGTTTTTT. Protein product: CASSLDGELFF.

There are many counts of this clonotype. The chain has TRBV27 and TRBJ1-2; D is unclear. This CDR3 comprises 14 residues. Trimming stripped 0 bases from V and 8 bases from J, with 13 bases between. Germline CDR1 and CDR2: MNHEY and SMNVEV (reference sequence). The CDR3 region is CASSLSVPSVGYTF. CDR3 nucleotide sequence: TGTGCCAGCAGTTTATCGGTCCCGTCCGTGGGCTACACCTTC.

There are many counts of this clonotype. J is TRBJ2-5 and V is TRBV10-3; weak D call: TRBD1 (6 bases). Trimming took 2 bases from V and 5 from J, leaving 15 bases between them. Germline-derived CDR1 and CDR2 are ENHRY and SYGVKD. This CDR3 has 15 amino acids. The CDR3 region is CAISEAGAREETQYF. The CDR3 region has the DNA TGTGCCATCAGTGAGGCAGGGGCTCGCGAGGAGACCCAGTACTTC.

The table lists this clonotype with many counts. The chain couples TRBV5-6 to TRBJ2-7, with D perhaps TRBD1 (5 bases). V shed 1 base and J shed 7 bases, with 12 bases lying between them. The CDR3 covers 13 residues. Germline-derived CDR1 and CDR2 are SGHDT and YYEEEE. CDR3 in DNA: TGTGCCAGCAGCTTGCCAGGGATGCGAGAGCAGTACTTC. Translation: CASSLPGMREQYF.

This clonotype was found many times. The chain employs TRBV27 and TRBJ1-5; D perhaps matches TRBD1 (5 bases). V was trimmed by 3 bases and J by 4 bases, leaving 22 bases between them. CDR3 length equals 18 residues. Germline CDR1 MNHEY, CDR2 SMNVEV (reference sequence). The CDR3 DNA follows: TGTGCCAGCAGTTTCCAACCCATCGGGGCAGGCGGTAATCAGCCCCAGCATTTT. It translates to CASSFQPIGAGGNQPQHF.

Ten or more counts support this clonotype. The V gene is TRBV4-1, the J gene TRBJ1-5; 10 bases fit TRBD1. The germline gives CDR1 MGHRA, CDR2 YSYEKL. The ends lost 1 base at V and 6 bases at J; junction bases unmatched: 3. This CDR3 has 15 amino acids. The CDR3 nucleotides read TGCGCCAGCAGCCAAGGCGGACAGGGGGGTCAGCCCCAGCATTTT. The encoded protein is CASSQGGQGGQPQHF.

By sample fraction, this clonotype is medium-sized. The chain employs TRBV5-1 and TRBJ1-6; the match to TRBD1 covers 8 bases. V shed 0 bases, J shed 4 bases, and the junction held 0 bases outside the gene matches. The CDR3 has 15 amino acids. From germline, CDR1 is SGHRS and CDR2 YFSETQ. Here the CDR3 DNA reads TGCGCCAGCAGCTTGGACAGGGGGTATAATTCACCCCTCCACTTT. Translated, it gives CASSLDRGYNSPLHF.

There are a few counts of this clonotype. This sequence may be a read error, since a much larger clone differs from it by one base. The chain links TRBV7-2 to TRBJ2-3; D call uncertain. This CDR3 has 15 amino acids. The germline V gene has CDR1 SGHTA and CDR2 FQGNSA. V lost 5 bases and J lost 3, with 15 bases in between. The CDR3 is CASSPRARRTDTQYF. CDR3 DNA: TGTGCCAGCAGCCCTCGTGCTAGAAGGACAGATACGCAGTATTTT.